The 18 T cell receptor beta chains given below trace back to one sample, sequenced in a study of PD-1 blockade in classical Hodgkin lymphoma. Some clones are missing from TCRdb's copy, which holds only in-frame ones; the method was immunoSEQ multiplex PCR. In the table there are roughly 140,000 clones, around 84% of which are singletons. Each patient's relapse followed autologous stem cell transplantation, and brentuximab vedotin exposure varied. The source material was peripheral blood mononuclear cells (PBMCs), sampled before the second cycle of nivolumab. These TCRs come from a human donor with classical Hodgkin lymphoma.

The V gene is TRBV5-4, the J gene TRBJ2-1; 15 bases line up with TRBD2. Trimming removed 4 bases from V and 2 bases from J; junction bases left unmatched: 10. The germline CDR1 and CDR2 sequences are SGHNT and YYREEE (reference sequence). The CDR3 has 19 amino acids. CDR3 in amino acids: CASSLPIRTSGGAYNEQFF. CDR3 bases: TGTGCCAGCAGCCTCCCAATCCGGACTAGCGGGGGGGCCTACAATGAGCAGTTCTTC.

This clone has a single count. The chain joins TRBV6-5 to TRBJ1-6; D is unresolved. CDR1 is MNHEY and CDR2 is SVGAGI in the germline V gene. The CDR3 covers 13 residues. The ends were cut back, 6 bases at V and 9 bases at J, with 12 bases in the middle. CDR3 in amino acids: CASSYTISSPLHF. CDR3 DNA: TGTGCCAGCAGCTATACCATATCTTCACCCCTCCACTTT.

CDR3 protein: CASSPTAGYSTDTQYF. The CDR3 region has the DNA TGTGCCAGCTCACCCACAGCGGGATACAGCACAGATACGCAGTATTTT. The chain carries TRBV18 and TRBJ2-3, with 7 bases identical to TRBD2. V lost 3 bases, J lost 0 bases, and 6 bases stayed unmatched. CDR1 is KGHSH and CDR2 is LQKENI in the germline V gene. CDR3 size: 16 residues.

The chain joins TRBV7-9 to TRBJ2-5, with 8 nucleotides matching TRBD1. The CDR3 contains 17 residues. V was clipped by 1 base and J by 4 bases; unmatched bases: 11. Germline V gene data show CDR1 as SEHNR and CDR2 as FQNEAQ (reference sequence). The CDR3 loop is CASSLVPLSTGVETQYF. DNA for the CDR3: TGTGCCAGCAGCTTAGTTCCCTTGTCGACAGGGGTAGAGACCCAGTACTTC.

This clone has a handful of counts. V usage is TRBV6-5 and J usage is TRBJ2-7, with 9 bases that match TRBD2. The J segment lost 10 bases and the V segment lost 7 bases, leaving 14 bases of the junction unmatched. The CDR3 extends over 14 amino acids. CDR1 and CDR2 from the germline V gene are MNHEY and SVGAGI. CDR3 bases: TGTGCCAGCACCGACTCCGGGACTAGCCTCAAACAGTACTTC. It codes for CASTDSGTSLKQYF.

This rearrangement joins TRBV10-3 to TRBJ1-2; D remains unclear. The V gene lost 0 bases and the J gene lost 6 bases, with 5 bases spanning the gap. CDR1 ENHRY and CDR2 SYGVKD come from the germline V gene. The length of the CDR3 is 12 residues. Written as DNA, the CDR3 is TGTGCCATCAGTGAGTCGGAAGATGGCTACACCTTC. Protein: CAISESEDGYTF.

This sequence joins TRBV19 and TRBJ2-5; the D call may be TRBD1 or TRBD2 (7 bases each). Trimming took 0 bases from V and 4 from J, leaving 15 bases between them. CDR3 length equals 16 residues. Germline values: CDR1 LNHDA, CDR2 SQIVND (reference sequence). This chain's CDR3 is CASSIDRQGGRETQYF. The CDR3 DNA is TGTGCCAGTAGTATAGATCGGCAGGGGGGGAGAGAGACCCAGTACTTC.

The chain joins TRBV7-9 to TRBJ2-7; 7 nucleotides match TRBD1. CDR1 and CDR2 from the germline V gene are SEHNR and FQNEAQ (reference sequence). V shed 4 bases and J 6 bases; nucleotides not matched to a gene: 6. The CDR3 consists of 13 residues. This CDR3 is CASSSTQGSEQYF. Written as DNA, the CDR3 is TGTGCCAGCAGCTCGACACAGGGGTCCGAGCAGTACTTC.

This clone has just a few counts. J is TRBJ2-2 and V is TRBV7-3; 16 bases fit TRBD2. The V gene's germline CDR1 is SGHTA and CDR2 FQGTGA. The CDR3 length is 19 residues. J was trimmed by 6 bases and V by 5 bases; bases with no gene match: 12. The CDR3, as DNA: TGTGCCAGCAGCCTAAGCCCCGGGACTAGCGGGGGGGCCTCCGGGGAGCTGTTTTTT. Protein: CASSLSPGTSGGASGELFF.

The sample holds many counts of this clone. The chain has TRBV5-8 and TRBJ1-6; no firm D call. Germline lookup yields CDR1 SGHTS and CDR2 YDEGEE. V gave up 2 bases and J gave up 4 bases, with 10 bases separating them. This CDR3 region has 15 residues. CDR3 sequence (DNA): TGTGCCAGCAGCTTCCTGATGGGTTATAATTCACCCCTCCACTTT. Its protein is CASSFLMGYNSPLHF.

The CDR3 here is CASSFPGLAGESYEQYF. The CDR3 DNA reads as TGTGCCAGCAGCTTTCCCGGACTAGCGGGAGAATCCTACGAGCAGTACTTC. The genes are TRBV7-9 and TRBJ2-7; 13 nucleotides match TRBD2. The V gene end was trimmed by 3 bases and the J gene end by 1 base; junction bases not matched to a gene: 6. The germline gives CDR1 SEHNR, CDR2 FQNEAQ (reference sequence). This CDR3 spans 17 amino acids.

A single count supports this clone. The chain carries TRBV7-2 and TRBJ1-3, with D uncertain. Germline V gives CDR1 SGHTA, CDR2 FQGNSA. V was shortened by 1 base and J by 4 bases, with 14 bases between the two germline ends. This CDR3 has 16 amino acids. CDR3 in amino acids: CASSLGGANGGNTIYF. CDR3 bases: TGTGCCAGCAGCTTAGGAGGCGCCAATGGAGGAAACACCATATATTTT.

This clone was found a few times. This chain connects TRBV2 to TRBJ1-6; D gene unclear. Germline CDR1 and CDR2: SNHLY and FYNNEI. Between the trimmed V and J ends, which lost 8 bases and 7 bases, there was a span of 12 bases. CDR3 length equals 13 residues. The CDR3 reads CASSPGQNSPLHF. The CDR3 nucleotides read TGTGCCAGCTCCCCGGGTCAAAATTCACCCCTCCACTTT.

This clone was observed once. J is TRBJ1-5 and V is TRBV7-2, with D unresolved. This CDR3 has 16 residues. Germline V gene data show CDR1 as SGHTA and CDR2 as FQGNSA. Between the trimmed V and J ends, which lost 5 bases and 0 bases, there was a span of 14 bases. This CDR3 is CASSVQSRLSNQPQHF. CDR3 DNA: TGTGCCAGCAGCGTTCAATCCAGACTTAGCAATCAGCCCCAGCATTTT.

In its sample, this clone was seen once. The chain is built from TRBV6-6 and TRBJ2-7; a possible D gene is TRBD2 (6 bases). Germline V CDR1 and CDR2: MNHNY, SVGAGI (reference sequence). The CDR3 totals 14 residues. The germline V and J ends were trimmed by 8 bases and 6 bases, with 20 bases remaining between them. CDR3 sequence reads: CASWRGDYPIEQYF. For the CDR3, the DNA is TGTGCCAGCTGGAGGGGAGACTACCCCATCGAGCAGTACTTC.

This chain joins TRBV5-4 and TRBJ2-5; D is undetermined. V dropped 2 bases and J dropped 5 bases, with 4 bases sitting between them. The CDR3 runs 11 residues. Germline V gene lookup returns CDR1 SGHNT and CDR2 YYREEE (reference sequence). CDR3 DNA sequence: TGTGCCAGCAGCTTCAGGGAGACCCAGTACTTC. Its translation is CASSFRETQYF. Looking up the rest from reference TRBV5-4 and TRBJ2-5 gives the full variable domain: ETGVTQSPTHLIKTRGQQVTLRCSSQSGHNTVSWYQQALGQGPQFIFQYYREEENGRGNFPPRFSGLQFPNYSSELNVNALELDDSALYLCASSFRETQYFGPGTRLLVL.

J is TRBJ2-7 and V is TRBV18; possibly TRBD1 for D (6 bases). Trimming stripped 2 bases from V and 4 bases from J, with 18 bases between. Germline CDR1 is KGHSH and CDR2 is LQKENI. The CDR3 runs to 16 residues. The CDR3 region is CASSPTRQVLRYEQYF. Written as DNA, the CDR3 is TGTGCCAGCTCACCAACACGACAGGTGTTGCGGTACGAGCAGTACTTC.

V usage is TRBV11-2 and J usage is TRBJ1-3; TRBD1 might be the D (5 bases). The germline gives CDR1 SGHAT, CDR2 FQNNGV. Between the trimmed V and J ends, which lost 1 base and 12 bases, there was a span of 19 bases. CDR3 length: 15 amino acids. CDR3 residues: CASSLARQADGGIYF. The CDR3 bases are TGTGCCAGCAGCTTAGCCCGCCAGGCGGATGGGGGCATATATTTT.